The entry that follows covers one TCR beta chain sequence. Many counts were recorded for this clonotype. The target of this receptor is not known. No base quality values were provided; no much bigger clone lies one nucleotide off. This specimen comes from a study of early T cells in non-severe SARS-CoV-2 infection (dated by TCRdb to 2020 to 2022). In terms of the full investigation: Because TCR sequencing relied on bulk RNA taken from unsorted whole blood, pairing of alpha and beta chains was not possible.

The library was built by means of 5' RACE. The data were produced on a NextSeq 500. In the TCR library protocol, unique molecular identifiers were attached to individual cDNA molecules to correct for PCR bias and sequencing error. TCR alpha and beta chains were both sequenced, and the abundances of alpha and beta sequences in each sample were closely correlated with each other. The study's own analysis went as follows. V gene, J gene and CDR3 annotation of TCR sequences was performed with Decombinator V4. TCRs were defined as expanded if a significant change between any two time points was detected under a Poisson model with p below 0.0001. TCR abundances were normalised to the total number of TCRs sequenced per sample and expressed as counts per million. TRAV1-2 paired with TRAJ12, TRAJ20 or TRAJ33 defined MAIT TCRs, while TRAV10 paired with TRAJ18 defined iNKT TCRs. VDJdb, accessed on 1 November 2021, was searched for TCRs annotated for CMV, EBV and SARS-CoV-2, and TCRs annotated for more than one antigen were excluded. TCRdb reprocessing: public reads trimmed at Q25 with fastp, clones called with MiXCR, in-frame beta chains kept. Each entry merges the rows of one CDR3 protein and shows their most common DNA and genes. The V and J calls reflect TCRdb's pipeline rather than the authors' work. For this sample the table gives over 20,000 distinct CDR3 sequences, of which approximately 6% were detected only once. 2% to 2.5% of the sample is taken by the ten largest.

The CDR3 sequence holds 15 residues, the cysteine and phenylalanine included. The retained sequence is limited to the CDR3, 45 bases, with the frame set at the first base. Based on the germline V gene, the CDR1 and CDR2 sequences are SGHTA and FQGNSA. At the junction V is shortened by 3 bases and J by 0 bases, with 9 bases in between. General findings and caveats noted by the study authors: VDJdb matching was skewed toward anti-spike CD8 responses, so virus-specific expansions were likely underestimated and private and CD4 specificities were missed.

A case-control design nested within a healthcare worker cohort in London, UK, was used, with weekly nasopharyngeal swab PCR tests and blood sampling performed. Between 23 and 31 March 2020, the week of the UK lockdown, healthcare workers were enrolled and then followed up weekly for as long as 16 weeks. The sequenced material came from whole blood. Recombination connected TRBV7-2 to TRBJ2-1; 6 matching bases give a weak D call of TRBD2. This sequence was found in an adult who was a healthcare worker with PCR-confirmed SARS-CoV-2 infection or an uninfected control (not recorded which). CDR3 sequence: CASSLSGRSYNEQFF. The nucleotide sequence reads as follows: TGTGCCAGCAGCTTGAGCGGGCGCTCCTACAATGAGCAGTTCTTC.